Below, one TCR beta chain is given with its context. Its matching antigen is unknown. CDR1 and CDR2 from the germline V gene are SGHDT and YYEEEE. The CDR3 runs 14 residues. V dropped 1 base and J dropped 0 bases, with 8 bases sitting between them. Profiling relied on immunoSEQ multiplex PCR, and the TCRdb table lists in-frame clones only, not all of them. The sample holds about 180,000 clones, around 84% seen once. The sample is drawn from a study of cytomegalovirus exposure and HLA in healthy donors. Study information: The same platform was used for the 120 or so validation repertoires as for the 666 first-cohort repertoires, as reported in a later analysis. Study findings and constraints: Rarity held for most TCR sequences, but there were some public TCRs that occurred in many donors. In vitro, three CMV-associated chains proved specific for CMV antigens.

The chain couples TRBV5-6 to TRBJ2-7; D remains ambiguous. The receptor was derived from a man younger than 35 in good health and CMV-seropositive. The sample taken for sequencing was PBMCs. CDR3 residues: CASSLTTSSYEQYF. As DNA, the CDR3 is TGTGCCAGCAGCTTGACTACCAGCTCCTACGAGCAGTACTTC.